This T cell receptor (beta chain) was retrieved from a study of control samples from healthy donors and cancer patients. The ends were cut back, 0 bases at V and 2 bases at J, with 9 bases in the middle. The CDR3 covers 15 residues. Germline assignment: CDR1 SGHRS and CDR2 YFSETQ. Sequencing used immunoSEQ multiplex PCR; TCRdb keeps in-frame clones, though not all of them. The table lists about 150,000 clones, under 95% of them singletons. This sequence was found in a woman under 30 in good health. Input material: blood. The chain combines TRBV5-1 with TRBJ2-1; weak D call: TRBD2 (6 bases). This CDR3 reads CASSLVGGTYNEQFF. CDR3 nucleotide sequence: TGCGCCAGCAGCTTGGTGGGGGGTACCTACAATGAGCAGTTCTTC.